This T cell receptor beta chain was captured in a study of T cell repertoires in cytomegalovirus infection. Background on the study: Based on public TCR beta signatures, there were indications of CMV infection and of a matching HLA type. Study conclusions and caveats: Summed frequency of shared TCR beta families picked out CMV carriers who also had the relevant HLA.

J lost 7 bases, V lost 6 bases, and 24 bases had no gene match. The CDR3 consists of 18 residues. Germline assignment: CDR1 DFQATT and CDR2 SNEGSKA (reference sequence). This clonotype turned up a few times. No antigen is known for it. TCRdb re-called the reads with MiXCR, one entry per CDR3 protein. Here the sample spans about 240,000 distinct CDR3 sequences, around an eighth being singletons. The TCR comes from a human donor in good health (CMV status not recorded). Some clones in this sample may be carry-over from other donors' samples. This chain joins TRBV20-1 and TRBJ1-2; 9 bases are a match to TRBD1. The sequenced material came from PBMCs. The CDR3 protein is CSAVGLLGTGTLSAGYTF. The DNA of the CDR3 is TGCAGTGCCGTAGGCCTTTTAGGGACAGGGACCTTATCGGCTGGCTACACCTTC.